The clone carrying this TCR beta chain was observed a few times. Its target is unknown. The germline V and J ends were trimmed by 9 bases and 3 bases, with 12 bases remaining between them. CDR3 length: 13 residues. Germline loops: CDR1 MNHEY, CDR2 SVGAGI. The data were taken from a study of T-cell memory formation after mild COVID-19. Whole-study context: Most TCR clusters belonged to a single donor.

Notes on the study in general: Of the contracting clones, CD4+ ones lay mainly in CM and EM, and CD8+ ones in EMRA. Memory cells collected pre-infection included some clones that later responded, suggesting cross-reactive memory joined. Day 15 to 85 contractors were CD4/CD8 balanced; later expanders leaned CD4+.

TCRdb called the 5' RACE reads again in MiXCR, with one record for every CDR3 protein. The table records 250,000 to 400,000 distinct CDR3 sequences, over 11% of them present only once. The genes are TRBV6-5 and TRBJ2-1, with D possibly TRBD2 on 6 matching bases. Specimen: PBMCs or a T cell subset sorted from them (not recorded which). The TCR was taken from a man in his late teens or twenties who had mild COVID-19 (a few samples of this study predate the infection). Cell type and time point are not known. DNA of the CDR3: TGTGCCAGGGCGGGGAGCCTCTACAATGAGCAGTTCTTC. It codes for CARAGSLYNEQFF.